This T cell receptor beta chain was identified during a study of T cell repertoires in cytomegalovirus infection. Study-level information: Indications of both CMV infection and matching HLA type were provided by public TCR beta signatures.

The V segment lost 1 base and the J segment 2 bases; nucleotides outside the gene matches: 6. Germline loops: CDR1 SGHVS, CDR2 FQNEAQ. The CDR3 extends over 16 amino acids. The study, taken as a whole, reports: Dominating the ex vivo response were TCR beta clonotypes that were CMV-specific and HLA-C-restricted. CMV carriers with the relevant HLA were identified by cumulative public TCR beta family frequency.

One entry per CDR3 protein results from TCRdb running MiXCR on the reads. The table includes nearly 650,000 distinct CDR3 sequences, 20% to 25% detected once. This clonotype has ten or more counts. As yet, its antigen is unknown. Sequencing was performed on CD8+ T cells from PBMCs. The chain uses TRBV7-8 and TRBJ2-7; 9 positions agree with TRBD1. The receptor was derived from a human donor in good health (CMV status not recorded). Some clones in this sample may be carry-over from other donors' samples. The CDR3 loop reads CASSLEGGQGTYEQYF. The DNA of the CDR3 is TGTGCCAGCAGCTTAGAGGGGGGACAGGGTACCTACGAGCAGTACTTC.